What follows is one T cell receptor (beta chain) and its context. In the original workflow: Using reference gene primer amplification, nucleated cell counts were estimated. Repertoires were generated with immunoSEQ multiplex PCR, while TCRdb's copy carries only in-frame clones and drops some. V and J calls plus clone size are reproduced from that table; the DNA served to infer D and trimming. The top ten clones hold about 4% of a sample with roughly 200,000 clones, more than 80% of them seen once. The germline V and J ends were trimmed by 4 bases and 4 bases, with 17 bases remaining between them. Germline V gives CDR1 LGHDT, CDR2 YNNKEL (reference sequence). The CDR3 has 16 residues. This sample stems from a study of blood T cell repertoires in COVID-19.

Sequencing input: PBMCs or T cells enriched from blood (not recorded which). The chain has TRBV3-1 (or the pseudogene TRBV3-2) and TRBJ1-5; D is perhaps TRBD1 (5 bases). The sequence was obtained from a middle-aged woman with acute COVID-19. The CDR3 sequence is CASSPTGGMENQPQHF. The CDR3 DNA sequence: TGTGCCAGCAGCCCGACGGGGGGTATGGAGAATCAGCCCCAGCATTTT.